Listed below are T cell receptor beta chains from one sample, sequenced in a study of T cell repertoires in cytomegalovirus infection. TCRdb reprocessed the reads with MiXCR, giving one entry per CDR3 protein. The sample records about 490,000 distinct CDR3 sequences, 26% being singletons. The sample taken for sequencing was PBMCs. These receptors all stem from a human donor in good health (CMV status not recorded). Some clones in this sample may be carry-over from other donors' samples. Both conserved end residues are part of each CDR3. A D gene is named only where the DNA matches it firmly. A row's size may be missing; if present it is once, few, many or a size class.

TRBV19,many,NA,TRBJ1-5,CASSLRQSRYSNQPQHF,TGTGCCAGTAGTCTACGACAGTCACGATATAGCAATCAGCCCCAGCATTTT
TRBV20-1,NA,NA,TRBJ1-1,CSAIPGQNTEAFF,TGCAGTGCTATCCCGGGACAGAACACTGAAGCTTTCTTT
TRBV6-2/TRBV6-3,few,NA,TRBJ2-1,CASSETGSSYNEQFF,TGTGCCAGCAGCGAGACTGGGAGCTCCTACAATGAGCAGTTCTTC
TRBV6-2/TRBV6-3,few,NA,TRBJ1-1,CASTRAQFEFAFF,TGTGCCAGCACCAGGGCGCAATTCGAATTTGCTTTCTTT
TRBV7-2,NA,NA,TRBJ2-5,CASSSQGGETQYF,TGTGCCAGCAGCTCTCAGGGGGGAGAGACCCAGTACTTC
TRBV5-4,few,NA,TRBJ1-1,CASSLDGIDTEAFF,TGTGCCAGCAGCTTAGATGGAATAGACACTGAAGCTTTCTTT
TRBV4-1,NA,NA,TRBJ2-1,CASSQESGPYNEQFF,TGCGCCAGCAGCCAAGAAAGCGGTCCCTACAATGAGCAGTTCTTC
TRBV7-2,many,TRBD2,TRBJ2-1,CASSLGSRGGLAGGGNEQFF,TGTGCCAGCAGCTTAGGATCTAGGGGAGGTCTAGCGGGGGGGGGCAATGAGCAGTTCTTC
TRBV10-2,few,TRBD2,TRBJ2-1,CASSQGNGRIDNEQFF,TGCGCCAGCAGTCAGGGAAACGGGAGGATTGACAATGAGCAGTTCTTC
TRBV12-3/TRBV12-4,few,TRBD2,TRBJ2-5,CASSLLLAGKETQYF,TGTGCCAGCAGTTTACTACTAGCGGGGAAAGAGACCCAGTACTTC
TRBV6-1,NA,TRBD2,TRBJ2-3,CASRRDYLNKEVHTQYF,TGTGCCAGCAGGCGGGACTACCTTAACAAAGAAGTGCATACGCAGTATTTT
TRBV12-5,NA,NA,TRBJ2-1,CASGGFEQFF,TGTGCTAGTGGAGGATTTGAGCAGTTCTTC
TRBV6-2/TRBV6-3,few,NA,TRBJ2-7,CASSVGALYEQYF,TGTGCCAGCAGCGTCGGGGCCCTATACGAGCAGTACTTC
TRBV7-2,many,TRBD2,TRBJ2-7,CASSRGSGRAPFYEQYF,TGTGCCAGCAGCCGCGGCAGCGGGAGAGCCCCATTCTACGAGCAGTACTTC
TRBV7-8,many,TRBD2,TRBJ2-1,CASSLTRLRGGNEQFF,TGTGCCAGCAGCTTAACCCGGCTGCGGGGGGGTAATGAGCAGTTCTTC
TRBV29-1,NA,TRBD1,TRBJ1-5,CSVVTGADQPQHF,TGCAGCGTCGTGACAGGGGCGGATCAGCCCCAGCATTTT
TRBV6-5,many,TRBD1,TRBJ1-1,CASSYPGQGASEAFF,TGTGCCAGCAGTTACCCGGGACAGGGGGCCTCTGAAGCTTTCTTT
TRBV4-3,NA,NA,TRBJ2-4,CASSQDLWGLDIQYF,TGCGCCAGCAGCCAAGATCTATGGGGGCTGGACATTCAGTACTTC
TRBV6-5,NA,NA,TRBJ1-2,CASSSGVPNYGYTF,TGTGCCAGCAGTTCCGGGGTACCTAACTATGGCTACACCTTC
TRBV11-2,many,TRBD2,TRBJ2-3,CASSLSASGRTDTQYF,TGTGCCAGCAGCTTAAGCGCTAGCGGGAGGACAGATACGCAGTATTTT
TRBV14,few,NA,TRBJ2-3,CASSQQGGSGATQYF,TGTGCCAGCAGCCAACAGGGCGGCTCCGGCGCGACGCAGTATTTT
TRBV19,NA,NA,TRBJ2-3,CASSRRGTDTQYF,TGTGCCAGCAGTAGGCGGGGTACAGATACGCAGTATTTT
TRBV29-1,few,NA,TRBJ2-2,CSVGETAGELFF,TGCAGCGTTGGGGAGACAGCCGGGGAGCTGTTTTTT
TRBV3-1,NA,NA,TRBJ1-5,CASSQGVGSNQPQHF,TGTGCCAGCAGCCAGGGCGTAGGTAGCAATCAGCCCCAGCATTTT
TRBV7-2,many,NA,TRBJ2-3,CASSLDWRDTQYF,TGTGCCAGCAGCCTAGATTGGAGAGATACGCAGTATTTT
TRBV6-5,few,TRBD1,TRBJ1-6,CASSVTGTSPLHF,TGTGCCAGCAGTGTGACAGGGACTTCACCCCTCCACTTT
TRBV27,few,TRBD1,TRBJ1-2,CASSSTGTFNYGYTF,TGTGCCAGCAGTTCGACAGGGACCTTTAACTATGGCTACACCTTC
TRBV2,NA,NA,TRBJ1-2,CASSGSDLTNYGYTF,TGTGCCAGCAGTGGGTCAGACCTTACTAACTATGGCTACACCTTC
TRBV28,NA,NA,TRBJ1-1,CASKLNSGGRPEAFF,TGTGCCAGCAAACTAAACAGTGGGGGGAGGCCTGAAGCTTTCTTT
TRBV12-3/TRBV12-4,NA,NA,TRBJ2-7,CASSLIRGISSYEQYF,TGTGCCAGCAGTTTGATTAGAGGGATCAGCTCCTACGAGCAGTACTTC
TRBV12-3/TRBV12-4,NA,NA,TRBJ2-7,CASSLALRYRLNEQYF,TGTGCCAGCAGTTTAGCGTTACGCTACCGTCTAAACGAGCAGTACTTC
TRBV7-4,many,NA,TRBJ1-5,CASVFPKADQPQHF,TGTGCCAGCGTCTTCCCAAAGGCAGATCAGCCCCAGCATTTT
TRBV27,NA,TRBD2,TRBJ2-2,CASSFGGGAGELFF,TGTGCCAGCAGTTTCGGGGGGGGCGCCGGGGAGCTGTTTTTT
TRBV7-2,many,NA,TRBJ2-1,CASSLATAPYNEQFF,TGTGCCAGCAGCTTAGCCACAGCCCCCTACAATGAGCAGTTCTTC
TRBV29-1,few,NA,TRBJ2-5,CSVWGGGETQYF,TGCAGCGTCTGGGGAGGTGGGGAGACCCAGTACTTC
TRBV7-2,many,NA,TRBJ1-6,CASSARRGGALHF,TGTGCCAGCAGCGCAAGACGGGGCGGGGCCCTCCACTTT
TRBV20-1,NA,TRBD2,TRBJ2-1,CSPVLAGGYNEQFF,TGCAGTCCCGTGCTGGCGGGAGGCTACAATGAGCAGTTCTTC
TRBV28,few,NA,TRBJ2-5,CASSRRDHQETQYF,TGTGCCAGCAGTAGGCGGGACCACCAAGAGACCCAGTACTTC
TRBV28,few,NA,TRBJ2-5,CASSLGGTGTQYF,TGTGCCAGCAGTTTAGGGGGAACGGGGACCCAGTACTTC
TRBV11-2,few,NA,TRBJ2-2,CASSSQSGELFF,TGTGCCAGCAGCTCCCAATCCGGGGAGCTGTTTTTT
TRBV29-1,NA,NA,TRBJ2-4,CSVEEGIAKNIQYF,TGCAGCGTTGAAGAGGGGATAGCCAAAAACATTCAGTACTTC
TRBV28,NA,NA,TRBJ2-7,CASSSHTPSYEQYF,TGTGCCAGCAGTTCACACACGCCTAGCTACGAGCAGTACTTC
TRBV4-1,NA,NA,TRBJ2-6,CASSQVMGANVLTF,TGCGCCAGCAGCCAAGTCATGGGGGCCAACGTCCTGACTTTC
TRBV7-2,many,NA,TRBJ1-2,CASSLDRTENYGYTF,TGTGCCAGCAGCTTAGATCGGACAGAGAACTATGGCTACACCTTC
TRBV29-1,NA,NA,TRBJ1-1,CSVVRPMNTEAFF,TGCAGCGTCGTCCGGCCCATGAACACTGAAGCTTTCTTT
TRBV7-2,NA,NA,TRBJ2-1,CASSGQGPNEQFF,TGTGCCAGCAGTGGCCAGGGGCCCAATGAGCAGTTCTTC
TRBV15,NA,NA,TRBJ1-5,CATSRDPGSRSNQPQHF,TGTGCCACCAGCAGAGACCCTGGGAGCCGTAGCAATCAGCCCCAGCATTTT
TRBV7-2,many,TRBD2,TRBJ2-5,CASSLVAGGETQYF,TGTGCCAGCAGCTTAGTAGCGGGGGGAGAGACCCAGTACTTC
TRBV12-3/TRBV12-4,NA,NA,TRBJ1-4,CASSNNNEKLFF,TGTGCCAGTAGCAACAATAATGAAAAACTGTTTTTT
TRBV7-2,many,TRBD1,TRBJ1-1,CASSPSGTAFVKAFF,TGTGCCAGCAGCCCATCCGGGACAGCTTTCGTTAAAGCTTTCTTT
TRBV27,NA,NA,TRBJ2-1,CASSWGSGNEQFF,TGTGCCAGCAGTTGGGGGTCGGGGAATGAGCAGTTCTTC
TRBV29-1,few,TRBD1,TRBJ2-7,CSVKRQGVPYEQYF,TGCAGCGTCAAGCGACAGGGGGTACCCTACGAGCAGTACTTC
TRBV9,NA,NA,TRBJ1-3,CASSVLDGYSGNTIYF,TGTGCCAGCAGCGTGTTGGACGGCTACTCTGGAAACACCATATATTTT
TRBV4-1,NA,NA,TRBJ2-7,CASSQARSSYEQYF,TGCGCCAGCAGCCAAGCTAGGAGCTCCTACGAGCAGTACTTC
TRBV12-3/TRBV12-4,few,NA,TRBJ1-4,CASSFSPANEKLFF,TGTGCCAGCAGTTTCAGCCCGGCCAATGAAAAACTGTTTTTT